The source of this TCR beta chain is a study of OX40 agonist ivuxolimab in advanced cancers. Comments on this clone: Its matching antigen is unknown.

The study's findings and limits: Relatively little clonal expansion, among the lowest observed, appeared in partial responders at 0.1-3.0 mg/kg.

Only in-frame clones appear in the TCRdb table, and some are missing; sequencing was by immunoSEQ multiplex PCR. The repertoire includes about 50,000 clones, approximately 89% of them detected once, and about 6% sits in the top ten. The CDR3 is 15 amino acids. CDR1 SNHLY and CDR2 FYNNEI come from the germline V gene. The V and J ends lost 6 bases and 4 bases, in that order; junction bases with no gene match: 10. This TCR derives from an adult with an advanced solid tumor such as melanoma, head and neck, liver or kidney cancer. The input for sequencing was CD4+ or CD8+ T cells sorted from blood, taken in a trial of the OX40 agonist ivuxolimab. This chain joins TRBV2 and TRBJ1-2; 8 bases match TRBD1. The CDR3 region has the DNA TGTGCCAGCAGCTCTTCCGGGACAGGCCCCTATGGCTACACCTTC. It yields the protein CASSSSGTGPYGYTF.